The rows below give T cell receptor beta chains drawn from one sample of a study of blood T cell repertoires in COVID-19. TCRdb's table, derived via immunoSEQ multiplex PCR, lists solely in-frame clones and lacks some. The sample carries 250,000 or so clones, roughly 87% recorded once. What was sequenced was peripheral blood. The receptor set was obtained from a woman in her forties who had recovered from COVID-19. CDR3s include the opening cysteine and the closing phenylalanine or tryptophan. A D gene is named only where the DNA matches it firmly. The listing skips clone size in some rows; elsewhere it reads once, few, many or a size class.

J: TRBJ2-7
V: TRBV10-3
size: few
D: TRBD1
DNA: TGTGCCATCAGTGAGACCGGGACAGCGATGTCCTACGAGCAGTACTTC
CDR3: CAISETGTAMSYEQYF

J: TRBJ2-5
V: TRBV5-5
size: -
D: TRBD2
DNA: TGTGCCAGCAGCTTGGAGCCTCGCGGGGGGCTTCAAGAGACCCAGTACTTC
CDR3: CASSLEPRGGLQETQYF

J: TRBJ2-7
V: TRBV18
size: -
D: -
DNA: TGTGCCAGCTCACCGCCCGGACGGGGGACCTACGAGCAGTACTTC
CDR3: CASSPPGRGTYEQYF

J: TRBJ2-7
V: TRBV5-6
size: -
D: -
DNA: TGTGCCAGCAGCTTGGCCCAGGGAGGCTACACCTACGAGCAGTACTTC
CDR3: CASSLAQGGYTYEQYF

J: TRBJ1-5
V: TRBV5-6
size: once
D: -
DNA: TGTGCCAGCAGCCAGGGAGTGCGGGGGCCCCAGCATTTT
CDR3: CASSQGVRGPQHF

J: TRBJ1-5
V: TRBV5-6
size: -
D: -
DNA: TGTGCCAGCAGCTTGAGGGGGAATGGCAATCAGCCCCAGCATTTT
CDR3: CASSLRGNGNQPQHF

J: TRBJ1-5
V: TRBV19
size: -
D: TRBD1
DNA: TGTGCCAGTAGTTTTTTGGACAGGGGAGATCAGCCCCAGCATTTT
CDR3: CASSFLDRGDQPQHF

J: TRBJ1-6
V: TRBV5-8
size: -
D: TRBD1
DNA: TGTGCCAGCAGCTCGGGGACAGCTTCTAATTCACCCCTCCACTTT
CDR3: CASSSGTASNSPLHF

J: TRBJ1-3
V: TRBV28
size: -
D: -
DNA: TGTGCCAGCGGTACCTACTCTGGAAACACCATATATTTT
CDR3: CASGTYSGNTIYF

J: TRBJ2-1
V: TRBV5-4
size: -
D: TRBD2
DNA: TGTGCCAGCAGCTTGAGGGACGGGAGGCGCTACAATGAGCAGTTCTTC
CDR3: CASSLRDGRRYNEQFF

J: TRBJ2-7
V: TRBV19
size: -
D: TRBD1
DNA: TGTGCCAGTAGTATAGCGGGGACAGGGGGCTTTGTCGAGCAGTACTTC
CDR3: CASSIAGTGGFVEQYF

J: TRBJ2-6
V: TRBV3-1/TRBV3-2
size: -
D: -
DNA: TGTGCCAGCAGCCAGCGATTCCCCGGGGCCAACGTCCTGACTTTC
CDR3: CASSQRFPGANVLTF

J: TRBJ1-1
V: TRBV28
size: -
D: -
DNA: TGTGCCAGCACCTTGGGGGGGGGTCCTGAAGCTTTCTTT
CDR3: CASTLGGGPEAFF

J: TRBJ2-7
V: TRBV6-5
size: -
D: -
DNA: TGTGCCAGCAGTCTAAACTACGAGCAGTACTTC
CDR3: CASSLNYEQYF

J: TRBJ2-2
V: TRBV10-2
size: few
D: TRBD2
DNA: TGCGCCAGCAGTCTAGCGGGAGATTCCGGGGAGCTGTTTTTT
CDR3: CASSLAGDSGELFF

J: TRBJ1-1
V: TRBV27
size: -
D: -
DNA: TGTGCCAGCAACGTCCGCGGTGATGTGACTGAAGCTTTCTTT
CDR3: CASNVRGDVTEAFF

J: TRBJ1-1
V: TRBV19
size: -
D: TRBD1
DNA: TGTGCCAGCTCGGACAGGATGAACACTGAAGCTTTCTTT
CDR3: CASSDRMNTEAFF

J: TRBJ2-3
V: TRBV11-2
size: -
D: TRBD2
DNA: TGTGCCAGCCCAATTAGCGGGGTAGACCCTAGCACAGATACGCAGTATTTT
CDR3: CASPISGVDPSTDTQYF

J: TRBJ2-3
V: TRBV9
size: -
D: -
DNA: TGTGCCAGCAGCGCAGCGGGCACCAAGGTTGATACGCAGTATTTT
CDR3: CASSAAGTKVDTQYF

J: TRBJ2-1
V: TRBV30
size: -
D: -
DNA: TGTGCCTGGAGTGTACTCGGAGATGAGCAGTTCTTC
CDR3: CAWSVLGDEQFF

J: TRBJ1-5
V: TRBV28
size: -
D: -
DNA: TGTGCCAGCACGGGTTCCAATCAGCCCCAGCATTTT
CDR3: CASTGSNQPQHF

J: TRBJ1-1
V: TRBV11-3
size: -
D: -
DNA: TGTGCCAGCAGCCCCCCCGGCGGCCTGAACACTGAAGCTTTCTTT
CDR3: CASSPPGGLNTEAFF

J: TRBJ2-2
V: TRBV6-4
size: -
D: -
DNA: TGTGCCAGCGGAGCGAGAGAGACCGGGGAGCTGTTTTTT
CDR3: CASGARETGELFF

J: TRBJ2-4
V: TRBV28
size: many
D: -
DNA: TGTGCCAGCAGTTTAAACACCAAAAACATTCAGTACTTC
CDR3: CASSLNTKNIQYF

J: TRBJ2-1
V: TRBV7-9
size: -
D: -
DNA: TGTGCCAGCAGCTTAGAGGGGAATCCGATGGATGAGCAGTTCTTC
CDR3: CASSLEGNPMDEQFF

J: TRBJ2-3
V: TRBV7-2
size: -
D: TRBD2
DNA: TGTGCCAGCAGCTTGACTAGCAAATTAAACACAGATACGCAGTATTTT
CDR3: CASSLTSKLNTDTQYF

J: TRBJ1-1
V: TRBV30
size: -
D: -
DNA: TGTGCCTGGAGGATGGAAGCGTTGCGGGCTTTCTTT
CDR3: CAWRMEALRAFF

J: TRBJ1-4
V: TRBV10-1
size: -
D: TRBD1
DNA: TGCGCCAGCAGTGAGTCCACCGGGACAGGGGCGGAAAAACTGTTTTTT
CDR3: CASSESTGTGAEKLFF

J: TRBJ2-5
V: TRBV9
size: -
D: -
DNA: -
CDR3: CASSIFGEVQYF

J: TRBJ2-3
V: TRBV7-2
size: -
D: TRBD1
DNA: TGTGCCAGCAGCTTAGTCCGGGACAGGGAACAGTATTTT
CDR3: CASSLVRDREQYF

J: TRBJ2-7
V: TRBV19
size: -
D: -
DNA: TGTGCCAGTAGTATGGAGGACAGCTCCTACGAGCAGTACTTC
CDR3: CASSMEDSSYEQYF

J: TRBJ2-7
V: TRBV9
size: -
D: TRBD2
DNA: TGTGCCAGCAGCGTAGGAAACGGGGGGGCATTTAGGGGCGACGAGCAGTACTTC
CDR3: CASSVGNGGAFRGDEQYF

J: TRBJ2-5
V: TRBV11-3
size: -
D: -
DNA: TGTGCCAGCGGCCCCCGGGCGGGCCTAGGAGAGACCCAGTACTTC
CDR3: CASGPRAGLGETQYF

J: TRBJ2-6
V: TRBV21-1
size: -
D: -
DNA: TGTGCCAGCACCGCTGTTGAGGAGGGAACTCGCTCTGGGGCCAACGTCCTGACTTTC
CDR3: CASTAVEEGTRSGANVLTF

J: TRBJ2-1
V: TRBV15
size: -
D: -
DNA: TGTGCCACCCGGGACTCTCACAATGAGCAGTTCTTC
CDR3: CATRDSHNEQFF

J: TRBJ1-5
V: TRBV5-8
size: -
D: TRBD1
DNA: TGTGCCAGCAGCTTTGCCGGACAGGGTGGGAATCAGCCCCAGCATTTT
CDR3: CASSFAGQGGNQPQHF

J: TRBJ1-3
V: TRBV9
size: -
D: -
DNA: TGTGCCAGCAGCGTTGGGGGCTCGATTAACACCATATATTTT
CDR3: CASSVGGSINTIYF

J: TRBJ1-1
V: TRBV21-1
size: -
D: -
DNA: TGTGCCAGCAGCGACAGGGCAAACACTGAAGCTTTCTTT
CDR3: CASSDRANTEAFF

J: TRBJ2-5
V: TRBV7-7
size: -
D: -
DNA: TGTGCCAGCAGGCCCACGAGGTTCGGGGAGACCCAGTACTTC
CDR3: CASRPTRFGETQYF

J: TRBJ2-7
V: TRBV5-1
size: -
D: -
DNA: TGCGCCAGCAGCTTACCAAGGGACAGCGGAGGGGAGCAGTACTTC
CDR3: CASSLPRDSGGEQYF

J: TRBJ2-2
V: TRBV4-3
size: -
D: TRBD1
DNA: TGCGCCAGCAGCCAACTATACAGGGGCGGGGAGCTGTTTTTT
CDR3: CASSQLYRGGELFF

J: TRBJ1-2
V: TRBV2
size: -
D: TRBD1
DNA: TGTGCCAGCAGTGTCAGGGGGGACGGCTACACCTTC
CDR3: CASSVRGDGYTF

J: TRBJ2-5
V: TRBV18
size: -
D: -
DNA: TGTGCCAGCTCACCACCAGGGGTAGAGACCCAGTACTTC
CDR3: CASSPPGVETQYF

J: TRBJ1-5
V: TRBV2
size: few
D: -
DNA: TGTGCCAGCGGCCGGGACTTTAGCAATCAGCCCCAGCATTTT
CDR3: CASGRDFSNQPQHF

J: TRBJ1-2
V: TRBV14
size: once
D: -
DNA: TGTGCCAGCAGCCATAGCTCATCGGCTGGCTACACCTTC
CDR3: CASSHSSSAGYTF

J: TRBJ1-2
V: TRBV27
size: -
D: -
DNA: TGTGCCACCAGGGGACTTTCCAACTATGGCTACACCTTC
CDR3: CATRGLSNYGYTF

J: TRBJ1-5
V: TRBV12-3/TRBV12-4
size: -
D: -
DNA: TGTGCCAGCAGTGACAGTGTCCAGCCCCAGCATTTT
CDR3: CASSDSVQPQHF

J: TRBJ1-1
V: TRBV27
size: -
D: TRBD1
DNA: TGTGCCAGCAGTATCAGGGGGCCTACCACTGAAGCTTTCTTT
CDR3: CASSIRGPTTEAFF

J: TRBJ1-1
V: TRBV7-3
size: -
D: TRBD1
DNA: TGTGCCAGCAGCTTAACCCCGGCCTCTTGGACAGGGAACACTGAAGCTTTCTTT
CDR3: CASSLTPASWTGNTEAFF

J: TRBJ1-2
V: TRBV3-1/TRBV3-2
size: -
D: -
DNA: TGTGCCAGCAGCCACCGGGACATTCCGGGCTACACCTTC
CDR3: CASSHRDIPGYTF